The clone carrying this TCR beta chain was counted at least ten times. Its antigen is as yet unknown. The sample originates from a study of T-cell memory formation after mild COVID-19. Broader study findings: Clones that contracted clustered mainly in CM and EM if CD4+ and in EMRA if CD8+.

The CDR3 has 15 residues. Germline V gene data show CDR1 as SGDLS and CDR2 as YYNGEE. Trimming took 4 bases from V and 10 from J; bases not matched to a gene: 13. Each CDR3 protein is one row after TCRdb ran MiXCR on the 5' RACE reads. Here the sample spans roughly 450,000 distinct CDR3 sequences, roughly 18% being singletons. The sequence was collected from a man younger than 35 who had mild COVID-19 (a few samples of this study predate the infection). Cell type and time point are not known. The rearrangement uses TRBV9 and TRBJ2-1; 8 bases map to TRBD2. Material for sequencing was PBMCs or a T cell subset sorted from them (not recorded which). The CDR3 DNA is TGTGCCAGCAGCTCGTTTAACGGGGGGGCCGGCGAGCAGTTCTTC. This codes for CASSSFNGGAGEQFF.